This TCR beta chain comes out of a study of lymphopenia after photon versus proton radiotherapy. The ends were cut back, 8 bases at V and 9 bases at J, with 20 bases in the middle. The CDR3 sequence is 14 residues long. CDR1 is SNHLY and CDR2 is FYNNEI in the germline V gene. The data were produced by immunoSEQ multiplex PCR, yet TCRdb's version contains in-frame clones alone and is incomplete. Of roughly 18,000 clones in the sample, about four fifths are singletons; the top ten hold about 3%. The receptor comes from a woman aged 45-59 years with pancreatic cancer. The sample in question was peripheral blood, obtained from a patient treated with photon-based radiotherapy. The chain links TRBV2 to TRBJ2-1; D tentatively reads TRBD1 or TRBD2 (5 bases each). DNA of the CDR3: TGTGCCAGCCCCGTTGGGAGAGGACATGGTGAGCAGTTCTTC. The encoded protein is CASPVGRGHGEQFF.